This T cell receptor (beta chain) was observed in a study of CD8+CD57+ T cells in acquired aplastic anemia. Study summary: CD4+ cell libraries from healthy donors averaged approximately 10 million reads.

Study-level points and caveats: The same twenty-nine CD8+ CDR3 sequences occurred in patients and in controls.

This clonotype has a single count. What it binds is not known. Using genomic DNA as the template, TCR beta VDJ and CDR3 profiling was carried out. One entry per CDR3 protein results from TCRdb running MiXCR on the reads. The sample contains 150,000 or so distinct CDR3 sequences, about 60% of which appear only once. Germline CDR1 reads LNHDA; CDR2 reads SQIVND (reference sequence). Trimming took 2 bases from V and 0 from J, leaving 9 bases between them. The CDR3 extends over 15 amino acids. The rearrangement links TRBV19 to TRBJ2-3, with a possible D match to TRBD1 (5 bases). The source is a human donor in good health. Sequences were obtained from sorted CD4+, CD8+, or CD8+CD57+ T cells (not recorded which) from PBMCs. CDR3 in DNA: TGTGCCAGTAGTATAAGCAGGGTGAGCACAGATACGCAGTATTTT. This encodes CASSISRVSTDTQYF.